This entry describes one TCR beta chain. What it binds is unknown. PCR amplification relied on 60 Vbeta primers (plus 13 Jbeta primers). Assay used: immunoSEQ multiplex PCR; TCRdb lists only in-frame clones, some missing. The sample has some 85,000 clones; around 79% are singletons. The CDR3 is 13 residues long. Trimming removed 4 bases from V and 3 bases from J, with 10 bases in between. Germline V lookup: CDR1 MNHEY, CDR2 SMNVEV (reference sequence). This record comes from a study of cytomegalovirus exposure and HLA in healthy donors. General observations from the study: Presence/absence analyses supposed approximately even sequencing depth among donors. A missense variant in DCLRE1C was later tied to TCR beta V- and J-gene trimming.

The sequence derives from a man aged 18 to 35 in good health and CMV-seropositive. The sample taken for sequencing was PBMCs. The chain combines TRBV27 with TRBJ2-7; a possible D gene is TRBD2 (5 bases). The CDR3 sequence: CASSSGSFYEQYF. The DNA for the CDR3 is TGTGCCAGCAGTTCGGGATCTTTCTACGAGCAGTACTTC.